This is a list of T cell receptor beta chains from one sample in a study of blood T cell repertoires in COVID-19. Clones were read by immunoSEQ multiplex PCR, and TCRdb kept only the in-frame ones, dropping some. Of over 60,000 clones listed, approximately 84% were seen once; the top ten hold about 11%. Sequenced: peripheral blood. These receptors were obtained from a human donor in a cohort sampled during active COVID-19. Each CDR3 is given with its conserved first and last residue. The order of the fields is D gene, V gene, J gene, clone size, CDR3 protein, CDR3 DNA. D genes are given only for firm matches. Clone sizes are given selectively: once, few, many, or a class where the clone is expanded.

D gene: TRBD1; V gene: TRBV6-6; J gene: TRBJ2-7; clone size: -; CDR3 protein: CASSRDRNYEQYF; CDR3 DNA: TGTGCCAGCAGTCGGGACAGGAACTACGAGCAGTACTTC
D gene: TRBD2; V gene: TRBV28; J gene: TRBJ2-7; clone size: -; CDR3 protein: CASSFHPGTSGAF; CDR3 DNA: TGTGCCAGCAGTTTTCACCCTGGGACTAGCGGGGCGTTC
D gene: -; V gene: TRBV12-1; J gene: TRBJ2-1; clone size: -; CDR3 protein: CASSFSIAGSSYNEQFF; CDR3 DNA: TGTGCCAGCAGCTTTTCTATAGCGGGGAGCTCCTACAATGAGCAGTTCTTC
D gene: -; V gene: TRBV6-4; J gene: TRBJ1-1; clone size: -; CDR3 protein: CASSAHAGMNTEAFF; CDR3 DNA: TGTGCCAGCAGTGCCCACGCGGGAATGAACACTGAAGCTTTCTTT
D gene: TRBD2; V gene: TRBV5-1; J gene: TRBJ2-5; clone size: -; CDR3 protein: CASSLASGNQETQYF; CDR3 DNA: TGCGCCAGCAGCTTGGCTAGCGGGAACCAAGAGACCCAGTACTTC
D gene: TRBD2; V gene: TRBV19; J gene: TRBJ2-3; clone size: few; CDR3 protein: CASSQTSGVTDTQYF; CDR3 DNA: TGTGCCAGTAGCCAAACTAGCGGGGTCACAGATACGCAGTATTTT
D gene: TRBD2; V gene: TRBV24-1; J gene: TRBJ2-1; clone size: -; CDR3 protein: CATSDSAGDSYNEQFF; CDR3 DNA: TGTGCCACCAGTGATTCTGCGGGGGACTCCTACAATGAGCAGTTCTTC
D gene: TRBD1; V gene: TRBV4-1; J gene: TRBJ1-1; clone size: -; CDR3 protein: CASSQVVGTGVLEAFF; CDR3 DNA: TGCGCCAGCAGCCAAGTAGTAGGGACAGGGGTTCTAGAAGCTTTCTTT
D gene: TRBD1; V gene: TRBV18; J gene: TRBJ2-4; clone size: -; CDR3 protein: CASSLNPGTGGIIQYF; CDR3 DNA: TGTGCCAGCTCATTGAACCCGGGGACAGGGGGAATCATTCAGTACTTC
D gene: TRBD1; V gene: TRBV23-1; J gene: TRBJ2-7; clone size: -; CDR3 protein: CASSPGQGPYEQYF; CDR3 DNA: TGCGCCAGCAGTCCCGGACAGGGGCCCTACGAGCAGTACTTC
D gene: -; V gene: TRBV10-1; J gene: TRBJ2-2; clone size: -; CDR3 protein: CASSSRQGGTGELFF; CDR3 DNA: TGCGCCAGCAGTTCGAGACAGGGAGGCACCGGGGAGCTGTTTTTT
D gene: TRBD1; V gene: TRBV7-2; J gene: TRBJ1-1; clone size: -; CDR3 protein: CASSLWGRGAPNTEAFF; CDR3 DNA: TGTGCCAGCAGCTTATGGGGCAGGGGGGCACCGAACACTGAAGCTTTCTTT
D gene: -; V gene: TRBV2; J gene: TRBJ2-1; clone size: -; CDR3 protein: CASSEFGARWGNEQFF; CDR3 DNA: TGTGCCAGCAGTGAGTTTGGGGCCCGGTGGGGCAATGAGCAGTTCTTC
D gene: -; V gene: TRBV5-5; J gene: TRBJ2-1; clone size: -; CDR3 protein: CASSLEGGSNEQFF; CDR3 DNA: TGTGCCAGCAGCTTGGAGGGAGGAAGCAATGAGCAGTTCTTC
D gene: -; V gene: TRBV19; J gene: TRBJ1-5; clone size: -; CDR3 protein: CASSTRGAGNQPQHF; CDR3 DNA: TGTGCCAGTAGTACTCGGGGGGCCGGCAATCAGCCCCAGCATTTT
D gene: -; V gene: TRBV7-9; J gene: TRBJ1-3; clone size: -; CDR3 protein: CASSLSLAGNTIYF; CDR3 DNA: TGTGCCAGCAGCCTTAGTTTGGCTGGAAACACCATATATTTT
D gene: -; V gene: TRBV2; J gene: TRBJ1-5; clone size: -; CDR3 protein: CASSPKLSNQPQHF; CDR3 DNA: TGTGCCAGCAGCCCAAAACTTAGCAATCAGCCCCAGCATTTT
D gene: -; V gene: TRBV19; J gene: TRBJ2-1; clone size: -; CDR3 protein: CATGAPSYNEQFF; CDR3 DNA: TGTGCCACTGGGGCTCCCTCCTACAATGAGCAGTTCTTC
D gene: TRBD2; V gene: TRBV6-5; J gene: TRBJ2-5; clone size: -; CDR3 protein: CASSYGLAGTETQYF; CDR3 DNA: TGTGCCAGCAGTTACGGACTAGCGGGAACGGAGACCCAGTACTTC
D gene: -; V gene: TRBV6-5; J gene: TRBJ1-3; clone size: few; CDR3 protein: CASSLGGFSGNTIYF; CDR3 DNA: TGTGCCAGCTCCCTCGGGGGGTTCTCTGGAAACACCATATATTTT
D gene: -; V gene: TRBV3-1/TRBV3-2; J gene: TRBJ1-5; clone size: few; CDR3 protein: CASSQDRDQPQHF; CDR3 DNA: TGTGCCAGCAGCCAAGACAGGGATCAGCCCCAGCATTTT
D gene: TRBD1; V gene: TRBV28; J gene: TRBJ1-5; clone size: once; CDR3 protein: CASSFGTGVGQPQHF; CDR3 DNA: TGTGCCAGCAGTTTTGGGACAGGGGTAGGCCAGCCCCAGCATTTT
D gene: TRBD1; V gene: TRBV10-3; J gene: TRBJ2-5; clone size: -; CDR3 protein: CAISEGGQGTETQYF; CDR3 DNA: TGTGCCATCAGTGAAGGGGGACAGGGTACAGAGACCCAGTACTTC